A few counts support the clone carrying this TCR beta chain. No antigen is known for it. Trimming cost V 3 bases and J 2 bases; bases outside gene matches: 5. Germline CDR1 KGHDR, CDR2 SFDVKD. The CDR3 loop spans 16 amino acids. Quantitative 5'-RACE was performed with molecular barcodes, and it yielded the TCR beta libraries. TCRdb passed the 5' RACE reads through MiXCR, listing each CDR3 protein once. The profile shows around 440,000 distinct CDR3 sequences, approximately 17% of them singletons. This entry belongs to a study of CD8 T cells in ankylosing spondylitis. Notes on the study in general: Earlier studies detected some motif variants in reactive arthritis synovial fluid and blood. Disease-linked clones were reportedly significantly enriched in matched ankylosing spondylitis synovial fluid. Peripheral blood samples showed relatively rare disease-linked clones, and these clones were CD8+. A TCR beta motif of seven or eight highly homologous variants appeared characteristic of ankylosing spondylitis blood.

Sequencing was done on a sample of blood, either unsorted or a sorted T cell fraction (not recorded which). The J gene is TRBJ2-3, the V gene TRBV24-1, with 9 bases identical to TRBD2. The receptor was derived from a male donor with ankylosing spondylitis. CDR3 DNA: TGTGCCACCAGTGATATGACTAGCGGATACACAGATACGCAGTATTTT. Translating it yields CATSDMTSGYTDTQYF.